The rows below give T cell receptor beta chains drawn from one sample of a study of control samples from healthy donors and cancer patients. TCRdb keeps only in-frame clones here, not all; method: immunoSEQ multiplex PCR. The sample holds tens of thousands of clones; approximately 91% are singletons and the top ten take approximately 5.1%. Specimen: blood. The receptor set was obtained from a woman aged 45-65 years in good health. CDR3s include the opening cysteine and the closing phenylalanine or tryptophan. The D gene is left open where the match is weak. Clone size is not always given. Where it is, it says once, few, many or a class for expanded clones.

j_call	d_call	clone_size	v_call	cdr3_aa	cdr3_nt
TRBJ1-3	-	-	TRBV7-9	CASHTSNTGPGNTIYF	TGTGCCAGCCACACCTCGAATACAGGGCCTGGAAACACCATATATTTT
TRBJ1-5	TRBD1	-	TRBV10-1	CASLFRGIGNQPQHF	TGCGCCAGCTTGTTCAGGGGGATCGGTAATCAGCCCCAGCATTTT
TRBJ2-6	-	-	TRBV9	CASSVEGGLGANVLTF	TGTGCCAGCAGCGTAGAAGGGGGACTTGGGGCCAACGTCCTGACTTTC
TRBJ1-6	TRBD1	-	TRBV5-1	CASSTTGTGYGALHF	TGCGCCAGCAGCACGACCGGGACAGGGTACGGAGCCCTCCACTTT
TRBJ1-1	TRBD1	-	TRBV19	CASSADRGGEAFF	TGTGCCAGTAGTGCCGACAGGGGGGGTGAAGCTTTCTTT
TRBJ1-6	-	once	TRBV9	CASSVSPGSPLHF	TGTGCCAGCAGCGTGAGTCCAGGGAGTCCCCTCCACTTT
TRBJ2-7	TRBD1	-	TRBV27	CASSIKDRAYEQYF	TGTGCCAGCAGTATAAAAGACAGGGCGTACGAGCAGTACTTC
TRBJ1-4	TRBD1	-	TRBV29-1	CSVSYGTGYEKLFF	TGCAGCGTTTCTTACGGGACAGGGTATGAAAAACTGTTTTTT
TRBJ2-5	-	-	TRBV29-1	CSVSRYGGGQETQYF	TGCAGCGTTTCTCGGTACGGGGGAGGCCAAGAGACCCAGTACTTC
TRBJ2-1	-	-	TRBV24-1	CATSDPRHPSGNEQFF	TGTGCCACCAGTGATCCCCGGCATCCCTCGGGGAATGAGCAGTTCTTC
TRBJ2-7	-	-	TRBV25-1	CASSELRAQQYF	TGTGCCAGCAGTGAGCTTCGGGCTCAGCAGTACTTC
TRBJ2-7	TRBD2	-	TRBV18	CASSETSSSYEQYF	TGTGCCAGCTCAGAGACTAGCAGTTCCTACGAGCAGTACTTC
TRBJ1-5	TRBD1	-	TRBV3-1/TRBV3-2	CASSHRQGHQPQHF	TGTGCCAGCAGCCATAGACAGGGCCATCAGCCCCAGCATTTT
TRBJ1-3	-	once	TRBV24-1	CATSPDAGNTIYF	TGTGCCACCAGTCCGGATGCTGGAAACACCATATATTTT
TRBJ1-1	TRBD1	-	TRBV29-1	CSGVQGTGRGGAEAFF	TGCAGCGGAGTACAGGGGACTGGCCGAGGGGGCGCTGAAGCTTTCTTT
TRBJ1-5	-	-	TRBV7-8	CASSLARVNQPQHF	TGTGCCAGCAGCTTAGCTAGGGTCAATCAGCCCCAGCATTTT
TRBJ2-7	-	-	TRBV15	CATSREGTFSSYEQYF	TGTGCCACCAGCAGAGAAGGGACGTTCAGCTCCTACGAGCAGTACTTC
TRBJ2-7	TRBD2	-	TRBV14	CASSQAGGYEQYF	TGTGCCAGCAGCCAAGCGGGGGGTTACGAGCAGTACTTC
TRBJ1-2	-	-	TRBV6-1	CASSEEGLTYGYTF	TGTGCCAGCAGTGAAGAGGGCCTAACCTATGGCTACACCTTC
TRBJ1-1	TRBD1	-	TRBV6-1	CASSERRQGVTEAFF	TGTGCCAGCAGTGAAAGAAGACAGGGCGTAACTGAAGCTTTCTTT
TRBJ1-1	-	-	TRBV11-2	CASSLVGAGSEAFF	TGTGCCAGCAGCTTAGTCGGGGCAGGGAGTGAAGCTTTCTTT
TRBJ2-2	-	-	TRBV11-2	CASSKDMGGSAGELFF	TGTGCCAGCAGCAAGGACATGGGTGGGAGCGCCGGGGAGCTGTTTTTT
TRBJ1-2	-	-	TRBV19	CASSISGGNLNYGYTF	TGTGCCAGTAGTATCTCGGGGGGCAACCTTAACTATGGCTACACCTTC
TRBJ2-2	-	few	TRBV11-3	CASSLRWGSGELFF	TGTGCCAGCAGCTTGAGATGGGGATCCGGGGAGCTGTTTTTT
TRBJ1-6	-	once	TRBV6-1	CASSEIGGSVNSPLHF	TGTGCCAGCAGTGAAATCGGGGGGTCCGTTAATTCACCCCTCCACTTT
TRBJ1-5	-	-	TRBV19	CASSSVLNQPQHF	TGTGCCAGTAGTTCGGTACTCAATCAGCCCCAGCATTTT
TRBJ2-3	-	-	TRBV25-1	CASSEPTTDTQYF	TGTGCCAGCAGTGAACCTACCACAGATACGCAGTATTTT
TRBJ2-1	TRBD1	-	TRBV10-1	CASSDIGQGMFF	TGCGCCAGCAGCGATATCGGACAGGGGATGTTCTTC
TRBJ2-1	-	-	TRBV30	CAWSIRDTNNEQFF	TGTGCCTGGAGTATCCGGGACACAAACAATGAGCAGTTCTTC
TRBJ2-1	-	-	TRBV4-1	CASSQDPSWDEQFF	TGCGCCAGCAGCCAAGACCCCAGCTGGGATGAGCAGTTCTTC
TRBJ1-3	-	once	TRBV20-1	CSARVGNTIYF	TGCAGTGCTAGAGTGGGAAACACCATATATTTT
TRBJ2-7	-	-	TRBV27	CASSFAGRHYEQYF	TGTGCCAGCAGTTTCGCGGGAAGACACTACGAGCAGTACTTC